The T cell receptor beta chain described here comes from a study of T cell repertoires in cytomegalovirus infection. The CDR3 has 14 residues. V was pared by 5 bases and J by 0 bases, with 11 bases between. Germline loops: CDR1 SGHTA, CDR2 FQGNSA. TCRdb recomputed calls from the reads with MiXCR, one row per CDR3 protein. Of about half a million distinct CDR3 sequences in the sample, 30% to 35% were seen once. This clonotype was seen ten or more times. Its antigen is currently unknown. The chain combines TRBV7-2 with TRBJ2-7, with D unresolved. The receptor was isolated from a human donor in good health (CMV status not recorded). Some clones in this sample may be carry-over from other donors' samples. The sequencing here drew on cultured PBMCs, taken from culture after CMV antigen stimulation. CDR3 coding DNA: TGTGCCAGCAGCCCGCAATGGAGCTCCTACGAGCAGTACTTC. This sequence encodes CASSPQWSSYEQYF. The variable domain in full, with the rest retrieved from reference TRBV7-2 and TRBJ2-7, is GAGVSQSPSNKVTEKGKDVELRCDPISGHTALYWYRQSLGQGLEFLIYFQGNSAPDKSGLPSDRFSAERTGGSVSTLTIQRTQQEDSAVYLCASSPQWSSYEQYFGPGTRLTVT.